The 10 T cell receptor beta chains in this list originate from one sample, sequenced in a study of identical twins listed by TCRdb under 2016. The protocol used for the library was 5' RACE. The instrument given in TCRdb is Illumina HiSeq 2000. Using fastp at Q25 and MiXCR, TCRdb reprocessed the public reads and kept productive beta chains. Here each entry gathers all rows of one CDR3 protein and keeps the most common genes and DNA. This sample holds 350,000 to 450,000 distinct CDR3 sequences; around 20% were observed only once. The ten largest clones take up 12% of the sample. Material for sequencing was naive T cells sorted from blood. The sample's cell subset or site label, in plain terms: cells isolated with a human naive T-cell isolation kit. All receptors come from a man aged 50 or older in good health.

The chain links TRBV7-8 to TRBJ2-3; 15 bases are shared with TRBD2. CDR3 length: 18 residues. Germline V CDR1 and CDR2: SGHVS, FQNEAQ. The V segment lost 5 bases and the J segment 4 bases; nucleotides outside the gene matches: 10. The CDR3 bases are TGTGCCAGCAGCCACAAGGCGGGACTAGCGGGAGGCGCAGATACGCAGTATTTT. Translated: CASSHKAGLAGGADTQYF.

The table lists this clonotype with a few counts. V is TRBV28 and J is TRBJ2-5; 7 bases line up with TRBD2. Trimming at V came to 8 bases and at J to 4 bases, leaving 7 bases not matched to a gene. CDR3 length: 13 amino acids. The germline V gene encodes CDR1 MDHEN and CDR2 SYDVKM. Written as DNA, the CDR3 is TGTGCCAGCTGCGCGGGCGGGAGAGAGACCCAGTACTTC. This codes for CASCAGGRETQYF.

The chain is built from TRBV27 and TRBJ2-1; D might be TRBD1 (5 bases). Per germline, CDR1 MNHEY and CDR2 SMNVEV (reference sequence). The CDR3 covers 13 residues. Trimming stripped 4 bases from V and 6 bases from J, with 10 bases between. CDR3 sequence: CASSYQGSNEQFF. The CDR3 DNA sequence: TGTGCCAGCAGTTATCAGGGAAGCAATGAGCAGTTCTTC.

The V call is TRBV5-1, the J call TRBJ1-6; maybe TRBD1 (5 bases). The CDR3 length is 15 residues. V was pared by 0 bases and J by 5 bases, with 9 bases between. CDR1 and CDR2 (germline): SGHRS, YFSETQ. This chain's CDR3 is CASSLVTGNNSPLHF. CDR3 coding DNA: TGCGCCAGCAGCTTGGTTACAGGCAATAATTCACCCCTCCACTTT.

There are a few counts of this clonotype. The chain couples TRBV5-1 to TRBJ2-3; D is perhaps TRBD1 or TRBD2 (6 bases each). This CDR3 contains 13 residues. Germline-derived CDR1 and CDR2 are SGHRS and YFSETQ. Between the trimmed V and J ends, which lost 5 bases and 4 bases, there was a span of 11 bases. CDR3 nucleotides: TGCGCCAGCAGAAAGGGGGACTCAGATACGCAGTATTTT. It translates to CASRKGDSDTQYF. Complete variable domain (other parts from reference TRBV5-1 and TRBJ2-3): KAGVTQTPRYLIKTRGQQVTLSCSPISGHRSVSWYQQTPGQGLQFLFEYFSETQRNKGNFPGRFSGRQFSNSRSEMNVSTLELGDSALYLCASRKGDSDTQYFGPGTRLTVL.

This clonotype has a count of ten or more. The chain employs TRBV6-1 and TRBJ2-1, with 10 bases that match TRBD1. CDR3 size: 13 residues. V shed 6 bases and J 9 bases; nucleotides not matched to a gene: 5. Germline CDR1 reads MNHNS; CDR2 reads SASEGT. This CDR3 is CASSPGQGFEQFF. In DNA form, the CDR3 reads TGTGCCAGCAGCCCGGGACAGGGGTTTGAGCAGTTCTTC.

Only a few counts were recorded for this clonotype. The chain joins TRBV6-1 to TRBJ1-3, with no clear D. The V gene lost 6 bases and the J gene lost 4 bases, with 13 bases spanning the gap. The germline V gene has CDR1 MNHNS and CDR2 SASEGT. The CDR3 length is 14 residues. For the CDR3, the DNA is TGTGCCAGCAGGCACCCGGCGGCGGGAAACACCATATATTTT. Amino acid sequence: CASRHPAAGNTIYF.

The chain is built from TRBV7-9 and TRBJ2-7; a weak D match, TRBD1 (7 bases). Germline V gene lookup returns CDR1 SEHNR and CDR2 FQNEAQ (reference sequence). CDR3 length: 15 amino acids. V was pared by 6 bases and J by 1 base, with 16 bases between. The chain's CDR3 is CASSFGGGQSYEQYF. The CDR3 DNA reads as TGTGCCAGCAGTTTTGGAGGGGGCCAATCCTACGAGCAGTACTTC.

This clonotype was counted many times. The chain is built from TRBV15 and TRBJ2-3, with 10 nucleotides matching TRBD2. V lost 0 bases and J lost 8; bases outside the gene matches: 5. The length of the CDR3 is 15 residues. Per germline, CDR1 LNHNV and CDR2 YYDKDF (reference sequence). The DNA of the CDR3 is TGTGCCACCAGCAGAGATAGCCTAGCGGGAGTTACGCAGTATTTT. Its translation is CATSRDSLAGVTQYF.

This clonotype was seen at least ten times. The genes are TRBV20-1 and TRBJ1-5, with TRBD1 matching over 7 bases. The CDR3 is 14 amino acids. CDR1 is DFQATT, CDR2 SNEGSKA, per germline (reference sequence). J gave up 6 bases and V 3 bases, and 8 bases lay outside the gene matches. The CDR3, as DNA: TGCAGTGCTAGGTCAAACAGGGGAGGTCAGCCCCAGCATTTT. Translation gives CSARSNRGGQPQHF.